This T cell receptor (beta chain) comes out of a study of cytomegalovirus exposure and HLA in healthy donors (dated by TCRdb to 2016 to 2017). Looking at the study overall: An earlier analysis of 587 of the donors reported 250 to 300 Gb of sequence data and approximately 110 million unique TCR beta sequences from around 200 million T cells. The T cell repertoires of 670 or so subjects were profiled by immunosequencing and related to cytomegalovirus serostatus. Donor age, sex, ethnicity and CMV serostatus were compiled alongside the repertoire data. A later genetic analysis took genome-wide SNP genotypes for about 60% of the roughly 670 donors and used that subset as a discovery cohort. In the later analysis, no new phenotypic data were used to find candidate immune exposures; instead, reliance was placed on TCR beta sequences and their occurrence across donors. Among some 400 genotyped donors of the cohort, an average of around 240,000 unique TCR beta nucleotide sequences were sequenced per donor, roughly 18% of them non-productive. Because of strong linkage in the cohort, roughly 5 DR-DQ haplotypes were treated as single units for association and clustering. A later analysis re-examined previously published TCR beta repertoires from more than 650 donors and added high-resolution HLA genotyping to investigate patterns of TCR occurrence. To predict cytomegalovirus infection status, the study combined high-throughput TCR immunosequencing, statistical association of individual TCRs with disease status, and machine learning. Among the approximately 400 genotyped donors, approximately 76% belonged to the genetic ancestry cluster associated with self-reported Caucasian donors. Typing coverage differed by locus: A, B, C, DRB1 and DQB1 were typed in about 620-630 donors, DQA1 in 522, DPA1 in around 600, and DPB1 in just under 490. Class I and class II HLA loci were covered by the typing at four-digit resolution. About 300 gigabases of sequencing data and 75 million to 85 million unique TCR sequences made up an early release that covered around 640 HLA-typed donors. Along with the approximately 620-subject first cohort, a separate validation cohort of over a hundred different subjects was used. All discovery cohort repertoires had been generated using a single sequencing platform. The study aimed to test whether cataloging public T cell receptors could reveal signatures of past pathogen exposure. To decide whether each TCR beta V gene segment behaved as functional or pseudogenic, an earlier analysis of approximately 590 of the donors relied on high-throughput TCR beta sequencing.

The library was generated by the immunoSEQ multiplex PCR assay. The multiplex PCR relied on a mix of 60 forward primers for TCR Vbeta segments and 13 reverse primers for TCR Jbeta segments. A multiplex PCR assay on genomic DNA amplified the CDR3 region of rearranged TCR beta genes. The amplified TCR beta libraries were sequenced on the Illumina HiSeq System as 87-base-pair reads. Turning to the authors' computational methods: Across the 500 to 700 repertoires, a later analysis counted some 80 million unique TCR beta chains, around 11 million of which were shared by at least two donors. To remove PCR and sequencing errors, raw reads were error-corrected and collapsed into unique sequences using a nearest-neighbor algorithm that merged closely related sequences. V, D and J gene segments were assigned by aligning CDR3 sequences to IMGT reference sequences. For a sequence to be retained, at least a six-nucleotide match to both a V gene segment and a J gene segment was required. A rearrangement was called productive if the CDR3 had no stop codons and remained in frame with V and J, and every other rearrangement was called non-productive. Following IMGT convention, CDR3 was defined as the stretch from the second conserved V-encoded cysteine to the conserved J-encoded phenylalanine. Sequences without an unambiguous match to a single V gene segment were excluded from the earlier analysis of almost 600 of the donors. In an earlier analysis of a few hundred of the donors, V segments were called functional above 56.7% productive rearrangements and were called segregating when the between-donor standard deviation exceeded 5%. A statistical classification framework was built to diagnose cytomegalovirus status from the catalog of TCR beta chain sequences. V and J gene assignment, in a later analysis, came from comparing TCR nucleotide sequences with IMGT/GENE-DB human TR gene sequences. In a later analysis, CDR3 sequences and most-parsimonious VDJ recombination scenarios were assigned using the TCRdist pipeline. In a later analysis, each TCR beta chain was defined by its CDR3 amino acid sequence together with its V-gene family, and reads without a unique V-gene family were excluded. In a later analysis, a few hundred highly shared, low-generation-probability nucleotide sequences were removed to address suspected cross-contamination and a sequencing artifact. A later analysis calculated a clonal expansion index for each public chain from normalized within-repertoire ranks of inferred template counts. In a later analysis, generation probabilities were computed with a VDJ recombination model fitted to out-of-frame rearrangements, and the resulting probabilities were checked against IGoR. In a later analysis, TCR-TCR, TCR-HLA and TCR-CMV co-occurrence was scored with hypergeometric tests, and a repertoire-size bias correction was applied to TCR pairs. A later analysis estimated false discovery rates by permuting HLA or CMV assignments 20 times. In a later analysis, co-occurring TCRs were grouped using DBSCAN, and TCRdist sequence similarity was added for clustering within HLA-allele-positive subsets. For co-occurrence clustering, repertoires with fewer than 30,000 or more than 120,000 public chains were excluded, along with five or six repertoires with anomalous nucleotide sharing. TCRdb took this table from immuneACCESS and kept in-frame rearrangements with V and J called. Such tables lack part of the clones; where checked against another copy, unresolved V genes explain under half of the gap, and the rest is unexplained. D and trimming come from the DNA, and the V and J calls and clone size come from that table. Across this sample there are some 120,000 clones, with about 80% seen only once. 1.5% to 2.5% of the sample lies in the top ten.

The cohort consisted of 600 or so healthy bone marrow donors. At the time of sampling, every cohort member was nominally healthy, though immune exposures that went unrecorded were likely present. The donor was CMV seronegative and was included in the group of several hundred seronegative cohort members. Every donor gave a peripheral blood sample, and the peripheral blood mononuclear cells from that sample were used for TCR beta sequencing. Genomic DNA was extracted from the blood cell samples with the Qiagen DNeasy Blood Extraction Kit. To note about this clone: Its antigen has not been determined. Base quality data are lacking; no much larger clone is found one base away.

Here is what the overall study found, with its caveats: The sequencing pipeline was judged likely to have produced a cluster of highly shared sequence variants as a technical artifact. The authors suggested that the approach could potentially be generalized to other disease states and immunological phenotypes. In a later genetic analysis, fewer N-insertions in productive TCRs were reported among donors in an Asian-associated ancestry cluster than the roughly 700-donor mean. The classifier was reported to diagnose cytomegalovirus status with high specificity and sensitivity in both the original and validation cohorts. The 87-base-pair reads could not distinguish some IMGT-functional V segments, including TRBV6-2 and TRBV6-3, so those segments were excluded. Correlated functional status among segregating V segments might reflect linkage disequilibrium, but an unknown experimental factor could not be ruled out. CMV serostatus was the only immune exposure information available for the cohort. At a false discovery rate of 0.05, a later analysis linked fewer than 20,000 TCR beta sequences to specific HLA alleles. When HLA alleles, especially DR and DQ, strongly co-occurred, TCR associations were difficult to assign to individual alleles. The earlier analysis of around 600 of the donors excluded some 15 rarely observed V segments, including chromosome 9 orphons, because counts were too low. In a later analysis, HLA-associated TCR beta chains were found to be more clonally expanded and to have lower generation probabilities than equally common non-associated chains. Across donors, most TCR sequences were observed very rarely, whereas some public TCRs were present in many individuals. HLA typing was unavailable for some donors at each locus, so association tests used only the typed subset. A later analysis found that most CMV-associated TCR beta chains appeared HLA-restricted, with HLA associations seemingly driven largely by CMV exposure. The study listed 164 TCR beta chains as associated with cytomegalovirus. An earlier analysis of around 600 of the donors showed that most TCR beta V segments appeared in productive rearrangements either about 87% or about 30% of the time, which broadly matched IMGT annotations. In vitro tests confirmed that a few of the cytomegalovirus-associated TCR beta chains recognize cytomegalovirus antigens. This cohort had only TCR beta chains sequenced, and the lack of alpha or paired-chain data limited which features could be detected. According to a later analysis, TCR association rates differed among HLA loci, with DRB1 alleles showing the most associated TCRs and HLA-C alleles showing the fewest. Presence/absence analyses assumed roughly uniform sequencing depth across donors, an assumption that may not hold. An association between a missense DCLRE1C variant and V-gene and J-gene trimming of TCR beta chains was found in a later genetic analysis and replicated in an independent cohort. A further reported finding was that TCR beta sequences accurately predicted the HLA-A and HLA-B alleles for most subjects in the first cohort. A later analysis reported that several top co-occurrence clusters appeared linked to parvovirus B19, influenza, CMV and Epstein-Barr virus.

V loses 3 bases of germline sequence and J loses 3 bases, and the interval between the two ends is 7 bases. Taken from the germline V gene, the CDR1 and CDR2 loops are SGHAT and FQNNGV. Spanning cysteine to phenylalanine, the CDR3 consists of 13 amino acids. Only CDR3 DNA remains: 39 bases, in frame from the first base. The specimen sequenced was PBMCs. The chain employs TRBV11-2 and TRBJ2-3; the best D guess is TRBD2, with 5 bases matching. The TCR comes from a man younger than 35 in good health and CMV-seronegative. The DNA is as follows: TGTGCCAGCAGCTTGCCGGGAACAGATACGCAGTATTTT. It specifies CASSLPGTDTQYF. The entire variable domain, with the stretches around the CDR3 drawn from the reference TRBV11-2 and TRBJ2-3 proteins, is EAGVAQSPRYKIIEKRQSVAFWCNPISGHATLYWYQQILGQGPKLLIQFQNNGVVDDSQLPKDRFSAERLKGVDSTLKIQPAKLEDSAVYLCASSLPGTDTQYFGPGTRLTVL.